This T cell receptor (beta chain) is drawn from a study of cytomegalovirus exposure and HLA in healthy donors. Study background: Early released data had 65 million to 100 million unique TCRs, all coming from HLA-typed donors.

For this clone: The target antigen is unknown.

Study-level results: Follow-up analysis found HLA locus-dependent TCR association rates, highest for DRB1 and lowest for HLA-C.

Primers included in the PCR were 60 Vbeta and 13 Jbeta primers. The method was immunoSEQ multiplex PCR; TCRdb's version includes in-frame clones alone and lacks a portion of them. The table lists approximately 210,000 clones, about 76% of them singletons. V shed 6 bases, J shed 6 bases, and the junction held 17 bases outside the gene matches. This CDR3 contains 17 residues. Germline V gene data show CDR1 as LNHDA and CDR2 as SQIVND (reference sequence). This TCR derives from a male donor in good health and CMV-seropositive. Sequences were obtained from PBMCs. V usage is TRBV19 and J usage is TRBJ1-2; TRBD1 agrees at 9 bases. This CDR3 is CASRDRTLLRTGDGYTF. The CDR3 DNA reads TGTGCCAGTAGAGACCGGACCCTCCTTAGGACAGGGGATGGCTACACCTTC.